This T cell receptor beta chain was identified during a study of T cell responses to AZD1222 COVID-19 vaccine. V lost 0 bases to trimming and J lost 0 bases, with 15 bases between them. The CDR3 spans 19 residues. Germline V gene data show CDR1 as PRHDT and CDR2 as FYEKMQ (reference sequence). Libraries were prepared by immunoSEQ multiplex PCR; TCRdb keeps only in-frame clonotypes and omits some of them. Of about 130,000 clones in the sample, roughly 90% were seen once. The chain carries TRBV13 and TRBJ2-6; D is unclear. Sample: peripheral blood, taken on day 0 of AZD1222 vaccination. The receptor was isolated from an adult in good health. CDR3 amino acids: CASSLGLTAVPSGANVLTF. The CDR3 nucleotides are TGTGCCAGCAGCTTAGGCCTAACTGCGGTGCCCTCTGGGGCCAACGTCCTGACTTTC.